Presented here are 23 T cell receptor beta chains from one specimen sequenced in a study of T cell repertoires and Cas9 in healthy adults. Method: immunoSEQ multiplex PCR; TCRdb's copy keeps in-frame clones and lacks some. The profile covers tens of thousands of clones, with just under 95% appearing a single time and more than 0.7% taken by the ten largest. The sequenced sample consisted of CD4+ effector T cells (CD127+, CD25-, CD137-, CD154-) from PBMCs; culture status not recorded. These receptors originate from a human donor in good health.

This chain connects TRBV20-1 to TRBJ2-1, with D uncertain. Trimming stripped 7 bases from V and 8 bases from J, with 6 bases between. The V gene's germline CDR1 is DFQATT and CDR2 SNEGSKA (reference sequence). The CDR3 totals 9 residues. The chain's CDR3 is CSVGHEQFF. As DNA, the CDR3 is TGCAGTGTTGGGCATGAGCAGTTCTTC.

The chain recombines TRBV5-6 with TRBJ2-7; D is perhaps TRBD1 (5 bases). V lost 2 bases and J lost 7, with 13 bases in between. The length of the CDR3 is 13 residues. Germline-derived CDR1 and CDR2 are SGHDT and YYEEEE. The CDR3 DNA reads TGTGCCAGCAGCTTACCGACAGCGAGGGAGCAGTACGTC. Amino acid sequence: CASSLPTAREQYV.

This clone was recorded only once. The V call is TRBV18, the J call TRBJ1-1, with D unresolved. V lost 4 bases and J lost 0, with 9 bases in between. The germline V gene has CDR1 KGHSH and CDR2 LQKENI. The CDR3 sequence is 14 residues long. Here the CDR3 reads CASSRERMNTEAFF. DNA of the CDR3: TGTGCCAGCTCACGCGAAAGGATGAACACTGAAGCTTTCTTT.

The chain links TRBV27 to TRBJ1-1; possible D gene TRBD1, 6 bases. Germline assignment: CDR1 MNHEY and CDR2 SMNVEV (reference sequence). The V gene lost 2 bases and the J gene lost 4 bases, with 8 bases spanning the gap. CDR3 size: 13 residues. The CDR3 loop is CASSLPGATEAFF. The CDR3 bases are TGTGCCAGCAGTTTACCAGGGGCCACTGAAGCTTTCTTT.

The V and J genes are TRBV30 and TRBJ2-7, with D perhaps TRBD2 (6 bases). CDR3 length: 14 residues. The germline CDR1 and CDR2 sequences are GTSNPN and SVGIG (reference sequence). V shed 5 bases and J shed 3 bases, with 17 bases lying between them. The CDR3 region is CAWDRGPRGYEQYF. In DNA, the CDR3 is TGTGCCTGGGACCGGGGCCCGCGGGGCTACGAGCAGTACTTC. The full variable domain, rest sourced from reference TRBV30 and TRBJ2-7, is SQTIHQWPATLVQPVGSPLSLECTVEGTSNPNLYWYRQAAGRGLQLLFYSVGIGQISSEVPQNLSASRPQDRQFILSSKKLLLSDSGFYLCAWDRGPRGYEQYFGPGTRLTVT.

The chain combines TRBV28 with TRBJ1-1; TRBD1 might be the D (5 bases). V gave up 5 bases and J gave up 0 bases, with 16 bases separating them. CDR3 length: 16 residues. The germline V gene encodes CDR1 MDHEN and CDR2 SYDVKM. CDR3 region: CASSQYWGGMNTEAFF. In DNA form, the CDR3 reads TGTGCCAGCAGTCAATATTGGGGGGGAATGAACACTGAAGCTTTCTTT.

The chain couples TRBV7-8 to TRBJ2-5, with TRBD2 matching 11 bases. J was trimmed by 9 bases and V by 4 bases; bases with no gene match: 4. This CDR3 has 13 amino acids. Per the germline V gene, CDR1 is SGHVS and CDR2 is FQNEAQ. This CDR3 reads CASSSRTSGPQYF. The CDR3 DNA reads as TGTGCCAGCAGCTCCCGGACTAGCGGGCCCCAGTACTTC.

The chain couples TRBV27 to TRBJ1-1; TRBD1 is a possible D gene (5 bases). With 4 bases removed from V and 9 bases from J, the gap between germline ends came to 15 bases. Germline lookup yields CDR1 MNHEY and CDR2 SMNVEV (reference sequence). The CDR3 runs 13 residues. In DNA form, the CDR3 reads TGTGCCAGCAGTTCCATATCGACAGCTAAAGCTTTCTTT. Translated, it gives CASSSISTAKAFF.

Concerning this clone: One end of the junction does not line up with germline, which may come from a read error. V and J are TRBV7-2 and TRBJ2-7, with D hard to call. There are 16 residues in the CDR3. Germline V lookup: CDR1 SGHTA, CDR2 FQGNSA. The CDR3 nucleotides read TGTGCCAGCAGCTTAGTCGTCAGTCAAAGCTCCTACGAGCAGCACTTC. Its protein is CASSLVVSQSSYEQHF.

This clone was observed a single time. The chain joins TRBV7-9 to TRBJ1-1; D unresolved. CDR1 SEHNR and CDR2 FQNEAQ come from the germline V gene (reference sequence). The CDR3 sequence is 13 residues long. Deletions cut 5 bases from V and 6 bases from J, with 13 bases between. This CDR3 reads CASSPSYLSEAFF. In DNA form, the CDR3 reads TGTGCCAGCAGCCCCTCCTATCTCTCTGAAGCTTTCTTT.

The V and J genes are TRBV6-1 and TRBJ2-1; no clear D. The CDR3 covers 13 residues. Trimming removed 8 bases at V and 1 base at J, with 9 bases between. Per germline, CDR1 MNHNS and CDR2 SASEGT. CDR3 amino acids: CASHLLSYNEQFF. CDR3 nucleotides: TGTGCCAGCCACCTTCTTTCCTACAATGAGCAGTTCTTC.

This chain links TRBV10-3 with TRBJ1-1, with TRBD1 matching 8 bases. The germline V gene has CDR1 ENHRY and CDR2 SYGVKD. This CDR3 is 13 amino acids long. V trimming: 6 bases; J trimming: 1 base; junction bases outside the gene matches: 1. For the CDR3, the DNA is TGTGCCATCAGGACAGGGGAGAACACTGAAGCTTTCTTT. It specifies CAIRTGENTEAFF.

The chain is built from TRBV6-6 and TRBJ1-2; D gene unclear. V gave up 0 bases and J gave up 4 bases, with 12 bases separating them. The CDR3 totals 15 residues. The V gene's germline CDR1 is MNHNY and CDR2 SVGAGI (reference sequence). CDR3 loop: CASSYSRSSPYGYTF. CDR3 nucleotide sequence: TGTGCCAGCAGTTACTCCCGAAGTAGCCCCTATGGCTACACCTTC.

The chain has TRBV11-1 and TRBJ2-7; D not certain. The CDR3 is 12 residues long. V was trimmed by 3 bases and J by 1 base, leaving 4 bases between them. CDR1 and CDR2 from the germline V gene are SGHAT and FQDESV (reference sequence). In DNA, the CDR3 is TGTGCCAGCAGCTTCAGTTCCTACGAGCAGTACTTC. It yields the protein CASSFSSYEQYF.

The J gene is TRBJ2-3, the V gene TRBV28; D remains unclear. The CDR3 is 16 residues long. Trimming took 6 bases from V and 1 from J, leaving 17 bases between them. Germline CDR1 MDHEN, CDR2 SYDVKM. The CDR3, as DNA: TGTGCCAGCAGCCTTAACGTCCCATCTGGCACAGATACGCAGTATTTT. This gives the protein CASSLNVPSGTDTQYF.

This chain links TRBV7-2 with TRBJ2-1, with D possibly TRBD2 on 6 matching bases. Trimming removed 5 bases at V and 3 bases at J, with 14 bases between. The length of the CDR3 is 15 residues. Germline loops: CDR1 SGHTA, CDR2 FQGNSA. In DNA, the CDR3 is TGTGCCAGCAGCGGGGGACTTCCCAACTACAATGAGCAGTTCTTC. Translating gives CASSGGLPNYNEQFF.

The chain uses TRBV21-1 and TRBJ1-5. TRBV21-1 is deemed a pseudogene. This CDR3 contains 20 residues. CDR3 residues: CASSNPRDGSLERNNQPQHF. The CDR3 DNA is TGTGCCAGCAGCAACCCCCGGGACGGGAGCCTTGAGAGGAACAATCAGCCCCAGCATTTT.

This chain connects TRBV19 to TRBJ2-2, with D possibly TRBD1 on 6 matching bases. Germline assignment: CDR1 LNHDA and CDR2 SQIVND (reference sequence). The CDR3 runs 17 residues. V was cut by 7 bases and J by 4 bases, with 22 bases left in between. The CDR3 sequence is CASKGGRGTPLTGELFF. In DNA, the CDR3 is TGTGCCAGTAAAGGGGGTAGGGGAACCCCTCTCACCGGGGAGCTGTTTTTT.

V and J are TRBV7-2 and TRBJ2-5; D is perhaps TRBD2 (6 bases). Trimming took off 4 bases at V and 2 bases at J, with 14 bases between the two ends. The V gene's germline CDR1 is SGHTA and CDR2 FQGNSA. The CDR3 loop spans 15 amino acids. CDR3: CASSSQGGGQETQYF. The CDR3 coding sequence is TGTGCCAGCAGCTCTCAGGGTGGGGGGCAAGAGACCCAGTACTTC.

The chain joins TRBV7-2 to TRBJ2-3; TRBD2 aligns across 7 bases. Germline V gene lookup returns CDR1 SGHTA and CDR2 FQGNSA. This CDR3 has 17 residues. With V trimmed by 1 base and J by 2 bases, 9 bases remained unmatched. As DNA, the CDR3 is TGTGCCAGCAGCTTAGATGCGGGAGCTAGGAACACAGATACGCAGTATTTT. Translated, it gives CASSLDAGARNTDTQYF.

Notes on this clone: A read error may produce the germline difference seen at one junction end. The chain has TRBV9 and TRBJ2-2, with 10 bases identical to TRBD1. The V gene's germline CDR1 is SGDLS and CDR2 YYNGEE. The CDR3 has 14 residues. CDR3 loop: CARRGDRGTGELFF. DNA for the CDR3: TGTGCCCGCAGGGGGGACAGGGGCACCGGGGAGCTGTTTTTT.

The sample holds a few counts of this clone. The chain recombines TRBV5-1 with TRBJ2-2; no firm D call. The CDR3 has 15 amino acids. CDR1 is SGHRS, CDR2 YFSETQ, per germline. V was trimmed by 5 bases and J by 0 bases, leaving 11 bases between them. CDR3 residues: CASSRESSNTGELFF. DNA of the CDR3: TGCGCCAGCAGTAGAGAATCCTCGAACACCGGGGAGCTGTTTTTT.

This chain uses TRBV6-4 with TRBJ1-1; no definite D call. CDR1 and CDR2 (germline): MRHNA, SNTAGT. V lost 3 bases to trimming and J lost 1 base, with 6 bases between them. This CDR3 is 13 amino acids long. The CDR3: CASSEGRNTEAFF. The CDR3 DNA reads as TGTGCCAGCAGTGAAGGCAGGAACACTGAAGCTTTCTTT.